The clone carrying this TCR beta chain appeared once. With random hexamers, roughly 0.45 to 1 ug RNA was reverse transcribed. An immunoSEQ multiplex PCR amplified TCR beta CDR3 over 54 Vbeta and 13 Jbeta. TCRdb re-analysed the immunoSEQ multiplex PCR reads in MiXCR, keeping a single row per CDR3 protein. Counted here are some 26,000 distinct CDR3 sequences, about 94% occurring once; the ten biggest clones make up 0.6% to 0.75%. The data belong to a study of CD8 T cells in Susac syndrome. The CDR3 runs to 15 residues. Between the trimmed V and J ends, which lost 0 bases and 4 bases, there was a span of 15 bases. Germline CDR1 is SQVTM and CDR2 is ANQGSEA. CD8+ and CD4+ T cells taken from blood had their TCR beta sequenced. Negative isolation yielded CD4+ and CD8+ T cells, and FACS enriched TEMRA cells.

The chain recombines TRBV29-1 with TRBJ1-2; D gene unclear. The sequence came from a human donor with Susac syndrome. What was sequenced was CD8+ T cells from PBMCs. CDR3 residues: CSVEEAEARAYGYTF. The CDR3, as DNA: TGCAGCGTTGAAGAGGCTGAGGCTAGGGCCTATGGCTACACCTTC.